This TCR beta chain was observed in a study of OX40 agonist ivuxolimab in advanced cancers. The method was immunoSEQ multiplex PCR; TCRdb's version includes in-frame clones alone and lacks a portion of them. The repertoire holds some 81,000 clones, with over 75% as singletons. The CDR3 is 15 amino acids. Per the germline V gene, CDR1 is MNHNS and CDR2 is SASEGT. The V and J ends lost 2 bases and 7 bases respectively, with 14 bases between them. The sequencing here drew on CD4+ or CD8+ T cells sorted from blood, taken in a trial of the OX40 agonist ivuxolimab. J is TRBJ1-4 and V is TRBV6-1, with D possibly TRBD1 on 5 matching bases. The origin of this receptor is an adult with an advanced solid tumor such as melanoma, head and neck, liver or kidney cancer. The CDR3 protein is CASSERRVGGEKLFF. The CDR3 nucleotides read TGTGCCAGCAGTGAAAGAAGGGTTGGGGGTGAAAAACTGTTTTTT.